Presented here are 5 T cell receptor beta chains from one specimen sequenced in a study of blood T cells in healthy people across ages. Primed by a sample-barcoded 5' primer and a J-beta primer mix, a second PCR proceeded for 7 to 11 cycles. Via MiXCR, TCRdb re-called the 5' RACE reads, giving one row per CDR3 protein. Found here are about 1.4 million distinct CDR3 sequences, 59% of them singletons; the top ten hold about 6.3%. Source material: blood. These receptors were obtained from a man between 18 and 35 years old in good health.

V usage is TRBV6-6 and J usage is TRBJ2-7, with 9 bases fitting TRBD1. The germline V gene has CDR1 MNHNY and CDR2 SVGAGI (reference sequence). This CDR3 is 17 amino acids long. The junction had 6 bases not matched to a gene; V was cut back by 0 bases and J by 0 bases. The CDR3 sequence: CASSYSLGQGLSYEQYF. CDR3 DNA: TGTGCCAGCAGTTACTCGTTGGGACAGGGCCTCTCCTACGAGCAGTACTTC.

V gene TRBV11-2 combines with J gene TRBJ1-2; D is perhaps TRBD1 (5 bases). The CDR3 contains 13 residues. Germline-derived CDR1 and CDR2 are SGHAT and FQNNGV. V lost 6 bases and J lost 8, with 16 bases in between. The CDR3 loop reads CASSPPAGPGYTF. The CDR3 region has the DNA TGTGCCAGCAGTCCACCGGCAGGGCCCGGCTACACCTTC.

This clonotype has only a few counts. This rearrangement joins TRBV25-1 to TRBJ1-1, with unresolved D. The CDR3 runs 12 residues. The V gene lost 6 bases and the J gene lost 4 bases, with 9 bases spanning the gap. CDR1 is MGHDK and CDR2 is SYGVNS in the germline V gene. This CDR3 is CASRGMGTEAFF. DNA for the CDR3: TGTGCCAGCAGAGGAATGGGCACTGAAGCTTTCTTT.

The rearrangement uses TRBV4-3 and TRBJ2-4; 13 positions agree with TRBD2. The J segment lost 11 bases and the V segment lost 0 bases, leaving 7 bases of the junction unmatched. Per the germline V gene, CDR1 is LGHNA and CDR2 is YSLEER. The CDR3 contains 16 residues. DNA of the CDR3: TGCGCCAGCAGCCAAGACCGCGGACTAGCGGGGGCTCTTCAGTACTTC. This sequence encodes CASSQDRGLAGALQYF.

This clonotype has only a few counts. The chain carries TRBV7-9 and TRBJ2-1; 11 nucleotides align to TRBD2. V shed 7 bases and J 7 bases; nucleotides not matched to a gene: 12. CDR3 length equals 16 residues. Germline CDR1 and CDR2: SEHNR and FQNEAQ (reference sequence). The CDR3 loop is CASKGGTSGRRNEQFF. In DNA, the CDR3 is TGTGCCAGCAAAGGGGGCACTAGCGGGAGAAGGAATGAGCAGTTCTTC.